This T cell receptor beta chain is from a study of cytomegalovirus exposure and HLA in healthy donors. Per the germline V gene, CDR1 is SGDLS and CDR2 is YYNGEE. The CDR3 has 15 amino acids. Trimming removed 0 bases from V and 0 bases from J, with 4 bases in between. The PCR was carried out with 60 Vbeta primers and 13 Jbeta primers. Using immunoSEQ multiplex PCR, the repertoire was profiled, and TCRdb retains in-frame clones only, with some absent. Seen here are 180,000 or so clones, roughly 78% observed once, and the top ten hold 1.5% to 2%. General study findings and limits: In a later analysis, common viral pathogens appeared linked to several of the most significant clusters. The authors considered a cluster of highly shared sequence variants likely to be a sequencing artifact. In a later analysis, TCR beta V- and J-gene trimming showed a link to a missense DCLRE1C variant.

Remarks on this clone: Its antigen is still unknown.

This clonotype was sampled from a woman aged 30 to 39 in good health and CMV-seronegative. Sequencing was done on a sample of PBMCs. V is TRBV9 and J is TRBJ1-6; D unclear. The CDR3: CASSVGSSYNSPLHF. The CDR3, as DNA: TGTGCCAGCAGCGTAGGGAGCTCCTATAATTCACCCCTCCACTTT. Filled out from reference TRBV9 and TRBJ1-6, the complete variable domain reads DSGVTQTPKHLITATGQRVTLRCSPRSGDLSVYWYQQSLDQGLQFLIQYYNGEERAKGNILERFSAQQFPDLHSELNLSSLELGDSALYFCASSVGSSYNSPLHFGNGTRLTVT.